Following are 21 T cell receptor beta chains from one sample sequenced in a study of CD8 T cells in Susac syndrome. Reverse transcription of about 0.5 to 1 ug RNA used random hexamers. TCRdb fed the immunoSEQ multiplex PCR reads into MiXCR, producing one record per CDR3 protein. The data show 240,000 or so distinct CDR3 sequences, less than 96% seen once. The material sequenced was CD4+ T cells from PBMCs. Receptors were obtained from a human donor with Susac syndrome.

The gene calls are TRBV2 and TRBJ2-1, with D possibly being TRBD1 or TRBD2 (5 bases each). The CDR3 length is 11 residues. V dropped 5 bases and J dropped 12 bases, with 11 bases sitting between them. Germline assignment: CDR1 SNHLY and CDR2 FYNNEI. Here the CDR3 DNA reads TGTGCCAGCAGTTACCGGGACCTGCAGTTCTTC. Translated: CASSYRDLQFF.

Here the CDR3 DNA reads TGTGCCTGGAGTAGGAGGGAGGCTCAGCCCCAGCATTTT. Translation: CAWSRREAQPQHF. The chain is built from TRBV30 and TRBJ1-5, with D unresolved. The CDR3 is 13 amino acids. Germline CDR1 reads GTSNPN; CDR2 reads SVGIG (reference sequence). V was cut by 2 bases and J by 6 bases, with 11 bases left in between.

V gene TRBV5-4 combines with J gene TRBJ2-1; 7 bases fit TRBD1. Losses at the gene ends were 0 bases for V and 10 bases for J; bases not matched to a gene: 10. Germline V CDR1 and CDR2: SGHNT, YYREEE (reference sequence). The CDR3 is made up of 15 amino acids. The CDR3 loop is CASSLGSITGDEQFF. CDR3 DNA: TGTGCCAGCAGCTTGGGAAGCATAACAGGGGACGAGCAGTTCTTC.

The chain uses TRBV5-1 and TRBJ2-5; TRBD1 matches 7 bases. V lost 1 base and J lost 9; bases outside the gene matches: 9. Germline V lookup: CDR1 SGHRS, CDR2 YFSETQ. There are 14 residues in the CDR3. The CDR3 region has the DNA TGCGCCAGCAGCTTGTGGACAGGATTGGTGTCCCAGTACTTC. Its protein is CASSLWTGLVSQYF.

The chain combines TRBV30 with TRBJ1-1; 7 bases map to TRBD1. Germline V gene lookup returns CDR1 GTSNPN and CDR2 SVGIG (reference sequence). After removal of 3 bases from V and 11 bases from J, the junction contained 9 bases not matched to a gene. The CDR3 is 12 amino acids. The CDR3 spells CAWRATGALAFF. The CDR3 DNA sequence: TGTGCCTGGAGGGCCACAGGGGCTCTGGCTTTCTTT.

The chain is built from TRBV6-6 and TRBJ2-7, with TRBD1 matching 9 bases. This CDR3 has 16 residues. CDR1 MNHNY and CDR2 SVGAGI come from the germline V gene (reference sequence). V lost 2 bases, J lost 3 bases, and 8 bases stayed unmatched. CDR3 sequence: CASSYPGTGRDYEQYF. The DNA for the CDR3 is TGTGCCAGCAGTTACCCCGGGACAGGGCGAGACTACGAGCAGTACTTC.

The chain has TRBV5-4 and TRBJ2-1; TRBD2 is a possible D gene (5 bases). This CDR3 spans 15 amino acids. Between the trimmed V and J ends, which lost 4 bases and 3 bases, there was a span of 14 bases. Germline lookup yields CDR1 SGHNT and CDR2 YYREEE (reference sequence). CDR3 in DNA: TGTGCCAGCAGCCCGCCAAGCGGTGTCTACAATGAGCAGTTCTTC. Translating it yields CASSPPSGVYNEQFF.

The chain links TRBV15 to TRBJ1-5, with 7 bases lining up with TRBD1. Germline V gives CDR1 LNHNV, CDR2 YYDKDF (reference sequence). There are 14 residues in the CDR3. Losses at the gene ends were 1 base for V and 6 bases for J; bases not matched to a gene: 3. The CDR3 sequence: CATSRGDRGQPQHF. CDR3 DNA: TGTGCCACCAGCAGAGGGGACAGAGGTCAGCCCCAGCATTTT.

V usage is TRBV20-1 and J usage is TRBJ2-1; D call uncertain. The germline gives CDR1 DFQATT, CDR2 SNEGSKA (reference sequence). Trimming pared 6 bases from V and 8 bases from J, leaving 8 bases between. The CDR3 is 10 residues long. DNA of the CDR3: TGCAGTGCCCAGGACGATGAGCAGTTCTTC. Protein product: CSAQDDEQFF.

The chain recombines TRBV20-1 with TRBJ2-7; 8 bases line up with TRBD2. The V and J ends lost 1 base and 6 bases, in that order; junction bases with no gene match: 8. The germline CDR1 and CDR2 sequences are DFQATT and SNEGSKA (reference sequence). The CDR3 consists of 14 residues. The CDR3 nucleotides are TGCAGTGCTAGAGTCCCAGCGGGAGAAGGCGAGCAGTACTTC. Amino acids: CSARVPAGEGEQYF.

V gene TRBV3-1 combines with J gene TRBJ1-2; D ambiguous. The CDR3 spans 15 residues. Germline V gene lookup returns CDR1 LGHDT and CDR2 YNNKEL (reference sequence). Trimming took off 1 base at V and 1 base at J, with 10 bases between the two ends. The CDR3 nucleotides are TGTGCCAGCAGCCAAGGGGAGGTATTTAACTATGGCTACACCTTC. Translation gives CASSQGEVFNYGYTF.

CDR3 sequence reads: CSASKGAVDYYGYTF. In DNA form, the CDR3 reads TGCAGTGCTAGTAAGGGTGCAGTCGATTACTATGGCTACACCTTC. The rearrangement joins TRBV20-1 to TRBJ1-2; no clear D. The germline V gene encodes CDR1 DFQATT and CDR2 SNEGSKA (reference sequence). There are 15 residues in the CDR3. The germline V and J ends were trimmed by 3 bases and 3 bases, with 17 bases remaining between them.

This chain links TRBV30 with TRBJ2-1; D gene uncertain. The CDR3 totals 16 residues. Looked up from germline, CDR1 is GTSNPN and CDR2 is SVGIG (reference sequence). V lost 0 bases and J lost 3, with 15 bases in between. The CDR3 DNA reads as TGTGCCTGGAGTGTTCGCCGACGAGCAGGCTACAATGAGCAGTTCTTC. Its translation: CAWSVRRRAGYNEQFF.

This clonotype was counted a single time. This chain uses TRBV10-3 with TRBJ1-2; D unresolved. The V and J ends lost 8 bases and 2 bases respectively, with 21 bases between them. This CDR3 has 16 residues. From germline, CDR1 is ENHRY and CDR2 SYGVKD. CDR3 sequence reads: CAIGEDLGGDNYGYTF. The DNA for the CDR3 is TGTGCCATCGGGGAAGACCTGGGAGGTGACAACTATGGCTACACCTTC.

This clonotype has just a few counts. This chain joins TRBV12-3 or TRBV12-4 and TRBJ2-7, with 7 bases lining up with TRBD2. J was trimmed by 0 bases and V by 1 base; bases with no gene match: 0. The CDR3 extends over 14 amino acids. The CDR3 coding sequence is TGTGCCAGCAGTTTAGGCGGGAGCTCCTACGAGCAGTACTTC. It translates to CASSLGGSSYEQYF.

The genes are TRBV20-1 and TRBJ1-2; TRBD1 matches 7 bases. V lost 5 bases, J lost 3 bases, and 12 bases stayed unmatched. Germline lookup yields CDR1 DFQATT and CDR2 SNEGSKA (reference sequence). The CDR3 runs to 15 residues. Here the CDR3 reads CSAGAGQLYHYGYTF. DNA for the CDR3: TGCAGTGCTGGAGCGGGACAGCTGTACCACTATGGCTACACCTTC.

Only one count was recorded for this clonotype. V and J are TRBV6-5 and TRBJ1-5; D gene uncertain. The CDR3 length is 12 residues. CDR1 MNHEY and CDR2 SVGAGI come from the germline V gene. V was shortened by 5 bases and J by 6 bases, with 8 bases between the two germline ends. The CDR3 region is CASSTMGQPQHF. The CDR3 DNA is TGTGCCAGCAGTACCATGGGTCAGCCCCAGCATTTT.

The rearrangement joins TRBV5-1 to TRBJ2-1; D is perhaps TRBD1 (6 bases). Germline lookup yields CDR1 SGHRS and CDR2 YFSETQ. V lost 5 bases and J 8 bases, leaving 14 bases between the germline ends. The CDR3 runs to 13 residues. The CDR3, as DNA: TGCGCCAGCAGTTACCAGGGGCCGGATGAGCAGTTCTTC. This codes for CASSYQGPDEQFF.

The chain combines TRBV30 with TRBJ2-2; D is perhaps TRBD1 or TRBD2 (6 bases each). The germline V gene has CDR1 GTSNPN and CDR2 SVGIG (reference sequence). The CDR3 extends over 16 amino acids. Deletions cut 0 bases from V and 6 bases from J, with 17 bases between. The CDR3 coding sequence is TGTGCCTGGAGTGTATTTCGGTCAGGGGACTCCGGGGAGCTGTTTTTT. It translates to CAWSVFRSGDSGELFF.

The V gene is TRBV20-1, the J gene TRBJ1-5, with D perhaps TRBD1 (6 bases). Germline assignment: CDR1 DFQATT and CDR2 SNEGSKA (reference sequence). The CDR3 extends over 15 amino acids. V was clipped by 0 bases and J by 3 bases, with 12 bases between them. In DNA, the CDR3 is TGCAGTGCTAGAGATCCGGGGGGGCTCAATCAGCCCCAGCATTTT. Its protein is CSARDPGGLNQPQHF.

CDR3 in amino acids: CSAVTSEAGELFF. The CDR3 coding sequence is TGCAGCGCAGTGACTAGCGAGGCCGGGGAGCTGTTTTTT. The chain recombines TRBV29-1 with TRBJ2-2; 8 nucleotides align to TRBD2. Germline loops: CDR1 SQVTM, CDR2 ANQGSEA. J gave up 6 bases and V 7 bases, and 7 bases lay outside the gene matches. CDR3 size: 13 residues.